The rows below give T cell receptor beta chains drawn from one sample of a study of cytomegalovirus exposure and HLA in healthy donors. The protocol was immunoSEQ multiplex PCR, while the TCRdb copy is restricted to in-frame clones and leaves out a portion. The sample includes 130,000 or so clones, more than 75% of them seen just once. Input material: PBMCs. The source of these receptors is a male donor in good health and CMV-seronegative. CDR3s include the opening cysteine and the closing phenylalanine or tryptophan. D genes are given only for firm matches. The size of a clone is reported for some rows only, either as once, few or many, or as a class for expanded clones.

d_call j_call v_call clone_size cdr3_nt cdr3_aa
NA TRBJ1-5 TRBV4-1 NA TGCGCCAGCAGCCACAGCGGGGACAATCAGCCCCAGCATTTT CASSHSGDNQPQHF
TRBD1 TRBJ2-3 TRBV4-2 once TGTGCCAGCAGCCGGGGGGGGGACAGGGGGACAGATACGCAGTATTTT CASSRGGDRGTDTQYF
NA TRBJ2-6 TRBV18 few TGTGCCAGCTCACCGTCAACGGGGACACTCTACTCTGGGGCCAACGTCCTGACTTTC CASSPSTGTLYSGANVLTF
TRBD1 TRBJ2-3 TRBV29-1 once TGCAGCGTCCTTGGACAGGCTGTGGATACGCAGTATTTT CSVLGQAVDTQYF
NA TRBJ2-3 TRBV4-3 NA TGCGCCAGCAGCCGGGACTCCGGCACAGATACGCAGTATTTT CASSRDSGTDTQYF
TRBD1 TRBJ1-1 TRBV6-1 NA TGTGCCAGCAGGTTGACAGGGACTGAAGCTTTCTTT CASRLTGTEAFF
NA TRBJ1-1 TRBV7-8 NA TGTGCCAGCAGCTCGCAGGGATTTAACACTGAAGCTTTCTTT CASSSQGFNTEAFF
NA TRBJ2-2 TRBV5-6 NA TGTGCCAGCAGCTTTGGCCCTTCGGGCACCGGGGAGCTGTTTTTT CASSFGPSGTGELFF
NA TRBJ2-7 TRBV14 NA TGTGCCAGCTCCGGGGCCTACGAGCAGTACTTC CASSGAYEQYF
NA TRBJ1-2 TRBV7-2 NA TGTGCCAGCAGCTTCGGACTGATCTATGGCTACACCTTC CASSFGLIYGYTF